Listed here are 30 T cell receptor beta chains from one sample, sequenced in a study of CD8+ T cells in alopecia areata. Treatment meaning: oral pan-JAK inhibitor, 5-10 mg twice daily. Following extraction, RNA underwent reverse transcription to cDNA, which served as the sequencing template. Generated by immunoSEQ multiplex PCR, the TCRdb table keeps only in-frame clones and is missing some. The sample has roughly 200,000 clones, roughly two fifths seen once. Material: CD4+ T cells sorted from blood, obtained at approximately week 30, from a patient treated with tofacitinib. The receptors were sampled from a human donor with alopecia areata.

About this clone: One end of the junction fails to match germline, which may point to a read error. The chain's CDR3 is CATSGEGVGYTF. The CDR3 bases are TGTGCCACCAGCGGAGAGGGTGTTGGCTACACCTTC. The rearrangement links TRBV15 to TRBJ1-2; D not resolved. The CDR3 covers 12 residues. Germline lookup yields CDR1 LNHNV and CDR2 YYDKDF (reference sequence).

The table lists this clone with a few counts. This chain connects TRBV5-1 to TRBJ1-5, with 10 nucleotides matching TRBD1. Germline lookup yields CDR1 SGHRS and CDR2 YFSETQ. J lost 4 bases, V lost 4 bases, and 5 bases had no gene match. This CDR3 comprises 15 residues. CDR3 DNA: TGCGCCAGCAGCCCGGGGGGACAGGGGAATCAGCCCCAGCATTTT. It is translated as CASSPGGQGNQPQHF.

This clone has just a few counts. This chain connects TRBV5-1 to TRBJ2-3, with D tentatively TRBD1 or TRBD2 (6 bases each). V lost 0 bases, J lost 2 bases, and 10 bases lay in between. This CDR3 comprises 15 residues. CDR1 is SGHRS, CDR2 YFSETQ, per germline. Written as DNA, the CDR3 is TGCGCCAGCAGCTTGGTCGGGGGCAACACAGATACGCAGTATTTT. It specifies CASSLVGGNTDTQYF.

This clone was observed a few times. The chain links TRBV5-1 to TRBJ2-3; 7 bases fit TRBD2. With 4 bases clipped from V and 4 bases from J, the junction kept 9 bases outside the gene matches. CDR3 length: 15 amino acids. CDR1 is SGHRS, CDR2 YFSETQ, per germline. Here the CDR3 reads CASSIALAEADTQYF. In DNA form, the CDR3 reads TGCGCCAGCAGCATAGCTCTAGCGGAGGCAGATACGCAGTATTTT.

In this sample, this clone turned up a few times. At the DNA level, this CDR3 is encoded by other sequences in the same sample as well. The chain employs TRBV5-4 and TRBJ1-4, with no clear D. Deletions cut 4 bases from V and 5 bases from J, with 12 bases between. The CDR3 sequence is 14 residues long. Germline assignment: CDR1 SGHNT and CDR2 YYREEE (reference sequence). CDR3: CASSRGTLNEKLFF. The DNA for the CDR3 is TGTGCCAGCAGCCGCGGAACCCTAAATGAAAAACTGTTTTTT.

On this clone: One junction end does not reproduce the germline sequence, and a read error may be involved. This chain connects TRBV7-7 to TRBJ1-5; unclear D gene. Germline V CDR1 and CDR2: SSHAT, FNYEAQ (reference sequence). The length of the CDR3 is 14 residues. CDR3 region: CASSLDGVNQPQHF. For the CDR3, the DNA is TGTGCTAGCAGCTTAGATGGGGTCAATCAGCCCCAGCATTTT.

This chain links TRBV10-2 with TRBJ2-7; 7 nucleotides agree with TRBD1. The CDR3 has 12 residues. Looked up from germline, CDR1 is WSHSY and CDR2 is SAAADI. J lost 5 bases, V lost 10 bases, and 8 bases had no gene match. Written as DNA, the CDR3 is TGCGCCACCTCGGACAGGTTGGACGAGCAGTACTTC. This gives the protein CATSDRLDEQYF.

This clone was observed a few times. This chain uses TRBV5-1 with TRBJ2-4, with TRBD1 matching 7 bases. The CDR3 is 13 residues long. V lost 4 bases, J lost 8 bases, and 6 bases stayed unmatched. Germline V CDR1 and CDR2: SGHRS, YFSETQ. For the CDR3, the DNA is TGCGCCAGCAGCGAGGGACAGAGGGACATTCAGTACTTC. This sequence encodes CASSEGQRDIQYF.

This clone was detected a few times. The chain employs TRBV25-1 and TRBJ2-3; D may be TRBD1 (5 bases). Trimming removed 1 base from V and 8 bases from J, with 10 bases in between. This CDR3 is built from 13 residues. Germline loops: CDR1 MGHDK, CDR2 SYGVNS. CDR3: CASSESRGGTQYF. The CDR3 DNA follows: TGTGCCAGCAGTGAATCAAGGGGTGGTACGCAGTATTTT.

This rearrangement joins TRBV10-2 to TRBJ1-5, with unresolved D. Germline CDR1 WSHSY, CDR2 SAAADI. With 3 bases removed from V and 5 bases from J, the gap between germline ends came to 14 bases. The CDR3 has 15 residues. DNA of the CDR3: TGCGCCAGCAGTGACATGGGAAGGAGCCATCAGCCCCAGCATTTT. Protein product: CASSDMGRSHQPQHF.

CDR3 protein: CASQRGAGKNIQYF. In DNA form, the CDR3 reads TGCGCCAGCCAGAGGGGGGCAGGGAAAAACATTCAGTACTTC. The chain recombines TRBV5-1 with TRBJ2-4, with D perhaps assigned TRBD1 or TRBD2 (6 bases each). CDR1 is SGHRS and CDR2 is YFSETQ in the germline V gene. CDR3 length equals 14 residues. With 7 bases removed from V and 4 bases from J, the gap between germline ends came to 15 bases.

This clone came up a few times. The chain combines TRBV18 with TRBJ1-1, with unresolved D. Germline loops: CDR1 KGHSH, CDR2 LQKENI. The CDR3 sequence is 14 residues long. The germline V and J ends were trimmed by 3 bases and 1 base, with 9 bases remaining between them. CDR3 loop: CASSPSSENTEAFF. The DNA for the CDR3 is TGTGCCAGCTCACCCTCGTCGGAGAACACTGAAGCTTTCTTT. Supplemented by reference TRBV18 and TRBJ1-1, the full variable domain reads NAGVMQNPRHLVRRRGQEARLRCSPMKGHSHVYWYRQLPEEGLKFMVYLQKENIIDESGMPKERFSAEFPKEGPSILRIQQVVRGDSAAYFCASSPSSENTEAFFGQGTRLTVV.

The gene calls are TRBV6-5 and TRBJ1-3, with D possibly matching TRBD1 (5 bases). The germline CDR1 and CDR2 sequences are MNHEY and SVGAGI. The CDR3 is 14 residues long. The V end was cut by 8 bases, the J end by 2 bases, with 13 bases between. The DNA of the CDR3 is TGTGCCAGCGCCATGGGACCGACTGGAAACACCATATATTTT. Translating it yields CASAMGPTGNTIYF.

The chain carries TRBV19 and TRBJ2-7; TRBD1 aligns across 7 bases. Germline trimming cut 8 bases from V and 4 bases from J; bases unmatched to any gene: 2. This CDR3 spans 11 amino acids. Germline CDR1 reads LNHDA; CDR2 reads SQIVND (reference sequence). The chain's CDR3 is CASAQGYEQYF. DNA for the CDR3: TGTGCCAGTGCACAGGGGTACGAGCAGTACTTC.

The rearrangement uses TRBV6-1 and TRBJ1-1; perhaps TRBD1 as D (6 bases). The V end was cut by 7 bases, the J end by 4 bases, with 16 bases between. This CDR3 region has 14 residues. Germline values: CDR1 MNHNS, CDR2 SASEGT. This CDR3 reads CASTSGQTTTEAFF. CDR3 bases: TGTGCCAGCACTTCCGGACAGACTACCACTGAAGCTTTCTTT.

The chain uses TRBV2 and TRBJ2-7; TRBD1 matches 7 bases. Germline V gives CDR1 SNHLY, CDR2 FYNNEI. With V trimmed by 6 bases and J by 0 bases, 8 bases remained unmatched. This CDR3 region has 15 residues. CDR3 nucleotide sequence: TGTGCCAGCAGCGCAGCAGGGGGTCCCTCCTACGAGCAGTACTTC. Protein: CASSAAGGPSYEQYF.

The chain employs TRBV30 and TRBJ2-7, with TRBD1 as a possible D gene (6 bases). V was pared by 2 bases and J by 0 bases, with 23 bases between. Germline loops: CDR1 GTSNPN, CDR2 SVGIG (reference sequence). This CDR3 is 18 amino acids long. This chain's CDR3 is CAWSRYRERLSRSYEQYF. The CDR3 DNA reads as TGTGCCTGGAGTCGATACAGGGAGCGACTATCACGCTCCTACGAGCAGTACTTC.

The V gene is TRBV7-9, the J gene TRBJ2-7, with 9 bases aligning to TRBD1. Germline V gene lookup returns CDR1 SEHNR and CDR2 FQNEAQ (reference sequence). CDR3 length: 14 residues. V lost 4 bases and J lost 6; bases outside the gene matches: 7. CDR3 loop: CASSSGQGHGEQYF. The CDR3 region has the DNA TGTGCCAGCAGCTCGGGACAGGGTCACGGCGAGCAGTACTTC.

This chain joins TRBV5-1 and TRBJ2-5, with D unclear. Looked up from germline, CDR1 is SGHRS and CDR2 is YFSETQ. This CDR3 is built from 14 residues. The V end was cut by 3 bases, the J end by 1 base, with 10 bases between. The CDR3 reads CASSSFASQETQYF. Here the CDR3 DNA reads TGCGCCAGCAGCTCGTTCGCCAGCCAAGAGACCCAGTACTTC.

The genes are TRBV2 and TRBJ2-7, with D unresolved. The CDR3 contains 13 residues. Germline V gene lookup returns CDR1 SNHLY and CDR2 FYNNEI. Trimming pared 6 bases from V and 1 base from J, leaving 10 bases between. CDR3 loop: CASRKFGSYEQYF. CDR3 coding DNA: TGTGCCAGCAGAAAATTCGGGTCCTACGAGCAGTACTTC.

In this sample, this clone turned up many times. The chain couples TRBV6-5 to TRBJ1-4; TRBD1 matches 7 bases. The V gene end was trimmed by 0 bases and the J gene end by 8 bases; junction bases not matched to a gene: 9. The CDR3 has 16 residues. CDR1 is MNHEY, CDR2 SVGAGI, per germline. CDR3 nucleotide sequence: TGTGCCAGCAGTTACTCGGGTTTGACAGGGAACGAAAAACTGTTTTTT. Its protein is CASSYSGLTGNEKLFF.

This clone came up a few times. The DNA for the CDR3 is TGCGCCAGCAGCTCAGGGGGCGGAGGCGCTGGCTACACCTTC. As protein: CASSSGGGGAGYTF. V and J are TRBV5-1 and TRBJ1-2; 8 nucleotides align to TRBD1. CDR1 and CDR2 from the germline V gene are SGHRS and YFSETQ. The CDR3 has 14 amino acids. With V trimmed by 3 bases and J by 7 bases, 8 bases remained unmatched.

The gene calls are TRBV18 and TRBJ2-7, with D possibly matching TRBD1 (5 bases). The CDR3 consists of 15 residues. The ends were cut back, 0 bases at V and 0 bases at J, with 9 bases in the middle. CDR1 and CDR2 (germline): KGHSH, LQKENI. In DNA, the CDR3 is TGTGCCAGCTCACCACCTTCAGGGCTCTCCTACGAGCAGTACTTC. It codes for CASSPPSGLSYEQYF.

The rearrangement uses TRBV30 and TRBJ2-2, with a possible D match to TRBD1 (5 bases). Per germline, CDR1 GTSNPN and CDR2 SVGIG (reference sequence). There are 14 residues in the CDR3. Between the trimmed V and J ends, which lost 3 bases and 5 bases, there was a span of 13 bases. The CDR3 DNA reads TGTGCCTGGAGGGGGCTTGTGCTGACCGGGGAGCTGTTTTTT. It yields the protein CAWRGLVLTGELFF.

In DNA form, the CDR3 reads TGCGCCAGCAGCCAATTCTACGCACGGACTAGATACAATGAGCAGTTCTTC. This sequence encodes CASSQFYARTRYNEQFF. This chain links TRBV4-1 with TRBJ2-1; TRBD2 agrees at 7 bases. CDR1 is MGHRA and CDR2 is YSYEKL in the germline V gene. There are 17 residues in the CDR3. Trimming took 2 bases from V and 4 from J; bases not matched to a gene: 11.

V usage is TRBV30 and J usage is TRBJ1-1, with D hard to call. The CDR3 totals 13 residues. Trimming removed 1 base at V and 5 bases at J, with 11 bases between. Germline-derived CDR1 and CDR2 are GTSNPN and SVGIG (reference sequence). CDR3 residues: CAWSGAYDTEAFF. In DNA, the CDR3 is TGTGCCTGGAGTGGGGCTTACGATACTGAAGCTTTCTTT.

This clone was recorded a few times. The chain has TRBV5-4 and TRBJ2-5, with a tentative D call TRBD2 (6 bases). The germline V gene encodes CDR1 SGHNT and CDR2 YYREEE (reference sequence). The V end lost 0 bases, the J end lost 4 bases, and 13 bases lay between the germline ends. This CDR3 region has 15 residues. CDR3 DNA: TGTGCCAGCAGCTTGGATCCCGGAGGGTCAGAGACCCAGTACTTC. Translating it yields CASSLDPGGSETQYF.

This rearrangement joins TRBV27 to TRBJ1-2; TRBD1 agrees at 8 bases. CDR3 length equals 14 residues. Germline V gene lookup returns CDR1 MNHEY and CDR2 SMNVEV (reference sequence). V dropped 6 bases and J dropped 2; count of bases not matched to a gene: 5. The chain's CDR3 is CASRTGAPNYGYTF. CDR3 bases: TGTGCCAGCAGGACAGGGGCCCCAAACTATGGCTACACCTTC.

This clone was found once. The chain combines TRBV5-6 with TRBJ1-1; 8 bases map to TRBD1. V dropped 5 bases and J dropped 10; count of bases not matched to a gene: 13. The CDR3 has 14 amino acids. Germline V gives CDR1 SGHDT, CDR2 YYEEEE. DNA for the CDR3: TGTGCCAGCAGAACAGGGGGTACGGCGGAAGTAGCTTTCTTT. It yields the protein CASRTGGTAEVAFF. The variable domain in full, completed from reference TRBV5-6 and TRBJ1-1, reads DAGVTQSPTHLIKTRGQQVTLRCSPKSGHDTVSWYQQALGQGPQFIFQYYEEEERQRGNFPDRFSGHQFPNYSSELNVNALLLGDSALYLCASRTGGTAEVAFFGQGTRLTVV.

This clone came up a few times. This chain joins TRBV4-2 and TRBJ2-3; TRBD1 aligns across 9 bases. This CDR3 contains 17 residues. V shed 0 bases and J 6 bases; nucleotides not matched to a gene: 10. The germline gives CDR1 LGHNA, CDR2 YNFKEQ. DNA of the CDR3: TGTGCCAGCAGCCAAGATGGGACAGGGTGGGGAGGGGATACGCAGTATTTT. As protein: CASSQDGTGWGGDTQYF.